The T cell receptor beta chain described here comes from a study of CD8+ T cells in alopecia areata. Regarding the study as a whole: Normal skin contains resident alphabeta T cells, and these are also sequenced in scalp samples. Unlike in mice, where it was clearer, TCR sharing across patients was less clear, possibly HLA-related. Especially in alopecia totalis/universalis, lesional scalp showed greater clonality than normal scalp did.

After isolation, RNA underwent reverse transcription to generate cDNA as the sequencing template. TCRdb's table, derived via immunoSEQ multiplex PCR, lists solely in-frame clones and lacks some. The table includes 200,000 or so clones, roughly 56% detected once. In germline, CDR1 is SQVTM, CDR2 ANQGSEA. The CDR3 consists of 13 residues. The V end was cut by 1 base, the J end by 2 bases, with 9 bases between. In regard to this clone: Its target is unknown.

Cell sorting on a FACSAria was used to separate CD4+ and CD8+ T cells from the PBMCs. This TCR was recovered from a human donor in good health. What was sequenced was CD8+ T cells sorted from blood. The chain links TRBV29-1 to TRBJ2-7; TRBD2 is a possible D gene (5 bases). In nucleotides, the CDR3 is TGCAGCGTTGAAGGCGACGGGACCTACGAGCAGTACTTC. Residues: CSVEGDGTYEQYF.